Below are 22 T cell receptor beta chains sequenced from a single sample in a study of blood T cells in healthy people across ages. Alongside a J-beta primer mix, a sample-barcoded 5' primer served in a second PCR lasting roughly 7 to 11 cycles. TCRdb itself ran the 5' RACE reads through MiXCR, one entry per CDR3 protein. The sample includes 1.2 million to 1.5 million distinct CDR3 sequences, around 42% of them seen just once. The material sequenced was blood. The source is a woman under 30 in good health.

This clonotype was found a few times. V and J are TRBV29-1 and TRBJ2-1; a possible D gene is TRBD2 (5 bases). CDR1 and CDR2 from the germline V gene are SQVTM and ANQGSEA. Deletions cut 0 bases from V and 0 bases from J, with 12 bases between. The CDR3 length is 16 residues. The CDR3 spells CSVEEGGGDSYNEQFF. The CDR3 nucleotides read TGCAGCGTTGAAGAAGGAGGCGGCGACTCCTACAATGAGCAGTTCTTC.

This clonotype was picked up a small number of times. This chain joins TRBV6-5 and TRBJ2-7; D uncertain. CDR1 is MNHEY, CDR2 SVGAGI, per germline. The CDR3 covers 12 residues. V dropped 6 bases and J dropped 2 bases, with 8 bases sitting between them. The CDR3 coding sequence is TGTGCCAGCAGAGGACGGACCTACGAGCAGTACTTC. It specifies CASRGRTYEQYF.

This clonotype was recorded a few times. This rearrangement joins TRBV12-3 or TRBV12-4 to TRBJ2-1; 14 bases line up with TRBD2. V was pared by 5 bases and J by 7 bases, with 7 bases of the junction left unmatched. CDR3 length equals 16 residues. DNA of the CDR3: TGTGCCAGCAGTCTCCGACTAGCGGGGGGGCCTAATGAGCAGTTCTTC. Its protein is CASSLRLAGGPNEQFF.

Regarding this clonotype: It may be a read error: a sequence one base away is much more abundant. The chain joins TRBV20-1 to TRBJ2-5, with 11 bases lining up with TRBD2. V was clipped by 3 bases and J by 3 bases; unmatched bases: 6. Per germline, CDR1 DFQATT and CDR2 SNEGSKA (reference sequence). The CDR3 is 15 amino acids. The CDR3 reads CSASGLAGGKETQYF. CDR3 nucleotides: TGCAGTGCTAGTGGGCTAGCGGGGGGTAAAGAGACCCAGTACTTC.

The chain is built from TRBV7-9 and TRBJ1-6, with D maybe TRBD1 (6 bases). Germline V gene data show CDR1 as SEHNR and CDR2 as FQNEAQ (reference sequence). V lost 3 bases, J lost 8 bases, and 14 bases lay in between. The CDR3 consists of 15 residues. The DNA of the CDR3 is TGTGCCAGCAGCTTGGCAGGGGCAGGCGATTCACCCCTCCACTTT. It specifies CASSLAGAGDSPLHF.

V usage is TRBV24-1 and J usage is TRBJ2-5, with no clear D. This CDR3 spans 13 amino acids. Germline CDR1 reads KGHDR; CDR2 reads SFDVKD. V lost 1 base to trimming and J lost 5 bases, with 7 bases between them. Here the CDR3 reads CATSDFNEETQYF. The CDR3 coding sequence is TGTGCCACCAGTGATTTCAATGAGGAGACCCAGTACTTC.

This chain uses TRBV20-1 with TRBJ2-4; 10 bases are shared with TRBD1. CDR3 length: 16 residues. The junction had 10 bases not matched to a gene; V was cut back by 6 bases and J by 2 bases. Germline V gene lookup returns CDR1 DFQATT and CDR2 SNEGSKA (reference sequence). As DNA, the CDR3 is TGCAGTGCCCCCAGACAGGGGGCGATGTCCAAAAACATTCAGTACTTC. Amino acids: CSAPRQGAMSKNIQYF.

This clonotype showed up just a few times. The V gene is TRBV20-1, the J gene TRBJ2-2; 9 nucleotides align to TRBD2. The CDR3 spans 14 residues. J gave up 2 bases and V 4 bases, and 2 bases lay outside the gene matches. Germline V gene lookup returns CDR1 DFQATT and CDR2 SNEGSKA (reference sequence). The CDR3 coding sequence is TGCAGTGCTACGACTAGCGGAAACACCGGGGAGCTGTTTTTT. Its protein is CSATTSGNTGELFF.

The chain is built from TRBV2 and TRBJ1-2; D unclear. This CDR3 spans 15 amino acids. Looked up from germline, CDR1 is SNHLY and CDR2 is FYNNEI. Trimming took off 6 bases at V and 4 bases at J, with 18 bases between the two ends. DNA of the CDR3: TGTGCCAGCAGGCCCCGCGAGACCTCCTTCTATGGCTACACCTTC. Protein sequence: CASRPRETSFYGYTF.

J is TRBJ1-5 and V is TRBV20-1; 7 bases fit TRBD1. The germline CDR1 and CDR2 sequences are DFQATT and SNEGSKA (reference sequence). The CDR3 covers 16 residues. V was clipped by 0 bases and J by 5 bases; unmatched bases: 10. The CDR3 loop reads CSARDPDNRGDQPQHF. The CDR3 nucleotides read TGCAGTGCTAGAGATCCAGACAACAGGGGAGATCAGCCCCAGCATTTT.

The chain is built from TRBV20-1 and TRBJ2-1; D is perhaps TRBD1 (7 bases). The CDR3 contains 15 residues. V lost 5 bases, J lost 2 bases, and 16 bases lay in between. Germline values: CDR1 DFQATT, CDR2 SNEGSKA (reference sequence). CDR3 bases: TGCAGTGCTTGGCCGACAGGGACTGCCTACAATGAGCAGTTCTTC. It translates to CSAWPTGTAYNEQFF.

The chain joins TRBV27 to TRBJ1-1; 12 nucleotides align to TRBD1. The V and J ends lost 5 bases and 7 bases, in that order; junction bases with no gene match: 11. CDR1 is MNHEY, CDR2 SMNVEV, per germline (reference sequence). This CDR3 is built from 16 residues. The CDR3 loop reads CASSPGTGGIRGEAFF. In DNA, the CDR3 is TGTGCCAGCAGTCCGGGGACAGGGGGCATACGTGGTGAAGCTTTCTTT.

Remarks on this clonotype: Germline and junction disagree at one end, which may indicate a read error. The chain links TRBV6-1 to TRBJ2-3, with 8 bases aligning to TRBD2. The germline V gene has CDR1 MNHNS and CDR2 SASEGT. The CDR3 covers 17 residues. The CDR3 region is CTSSEDDGGAGTDTQYF. CDR3 nucleotide sequence: TGTACCAGCAGTGAAGACGACGGGGGGGCGGGCACAGATACGCAGTATTTT.

Details on this clonotype: Mismatch with germline at one junction end may stem from a read error. The chain links TRBV11-2 to TRBJ2-1, with 10 bases aligning to TRBD1. The V gene's germline CDR1 is SGHAT and CDR2 FQNNGV. This CDR3 spans 15 amino acids. The CDR3 is CTSSFPGQGPKTQFF. In nucleotides, the CDR3 is TGTACCAGCAGCTTTCCGGGACAGGGGCCCAAGACCCAGTTCTTC.

A few counts support this clonotype. The chain carries TRBV20-1 and TRBJ2-3; D is unresolved. This CDR3 contains 12 residues. CDR1 and CDR2 from the germline V gene are DFQATT and SNEGSKA (reference sequence). Deletions cut 6 bases from V and 0 bases from J, with 7 bases between. The CDR3 region is CSARPSTDTQYF. DNA of the CDR3: TGCAGTGCCAGACCTAGCACAGATACGCAGTATTTT.

This clonotype was counted only a few times. The V gene is TRBV7-2, the J gene TRBJ2-5; D gene unclear. CDR1 SGHTA and CDR2 FQGNSA come from the germline V gene. There are 11 residues in the CDR3. Trimming took off 8 bases at V and 2 bases at J, with 6 bases between the two ends. The CDR3 sequence: CASAPQETQYF. The CDR3 nucleotides read TGTGCCAGCGCTCCTCAAGAGACCCAGTACTTC.

The V call is TRBV24-1, the J call TRBJ2-7, with 8 bases lining up with TRBD1. Germline trimming cut 4 bases from V and 0 bases from J; bases unmatched to any gene: 4. The CDR3 extends over 15 amino acids. In germline, CDR1 is KGHDR, CDR2 SFDVKD. CDR3 DNA sequence: TGTGCCACCAGTGAGTCAGGACAGGGCTCCTACGAGCAGTACTTC. This codes for CATSESGQGSYEQYF.

This clonotype has at least ten counts. This chain uses TRBV4-1 with TRBJ1-5; maybe TRBD1 (5 bases). This CDR3 comprises 14 residues. Germline V gene sequence: CDR1 MGHRA, CDR2 YSYEKL. Trimming removed 0 bases at V and 8 bases at J, with 11 bases between. CDR3 protein: CASSQDEGPEPQHF. CDR3 DNA: TGCGCCAGCAGCCAAGACGAGGGGCCGGAGCCCCAGCATTTT.

This clonotype was seen a handful of times. This chain connects TRBV28 to TRBJ2-3; 10 bases align to TRBD1. The CDR3 loop spans 15 amino acids. Germline CDR1 and CDR2: MDHEN and SYDVKM. J lost 3 bases, V lost 6 bases, and 6 bases had no gene match. The CDR3 reads CASSFGTGETDTQYF. The CDR3 coding sequence is TGTGCCAGCAGCTTCGGGACAGGGGAAACAGATACGCAGTATTTT.

The chain couples TRBV20-1 to TRBJ2-1; TRBD1 or TRBD2 may be the D gene (6 bases each). Between the trimmed V and J ends, which lost 4 bases and 2 bases, there was a span of 12 bases. Germline CDR1 reads DFQATT; CDR2 reads SNEGSKA (reference sequence). CDR3 length: 14 residues. CDR3 sequence reads: CSAKSGGPYNEQFF. CDR3 DNA: TGCAGTGCTAAATCCGGGGGCCCCTACAATGAGCAGTTCTTC.

This chain connects TRBV7-9 to TRBJ1-2; D uncertain. This CDR3 spans 13 amino acids. V was shortened by 1 base and J by 10 bases, with 13 bases between the two germline ends. In germline, CDR1 is SEHNR, CDR2 FQNEAQ (reference sequence). In DNA form, the CDR3 reads TGTGCCAGCAGCTTAGGCGGGAACCAAGACTACACCTTC. Translation: CASSLGGNQDYTF.

The V and J genes are TRBV6-2 or TRBV6-3 and TRBJ2-5, with TRBD2 matching over 10 bases. Trimming took 6 bases from V and 3 from J; bases not matched to a gene: 7. This CDR3 has 15 residues. Per germline, CDR1 MNHEY and CDR2 SVGEGT. CDR3 protein: CASSYTGTSEETQYF. The CDR3 nucleotides are TGTGCCAGCAGCTATACCGGGACTAGCGAAGAGACCCAGTACTTC.